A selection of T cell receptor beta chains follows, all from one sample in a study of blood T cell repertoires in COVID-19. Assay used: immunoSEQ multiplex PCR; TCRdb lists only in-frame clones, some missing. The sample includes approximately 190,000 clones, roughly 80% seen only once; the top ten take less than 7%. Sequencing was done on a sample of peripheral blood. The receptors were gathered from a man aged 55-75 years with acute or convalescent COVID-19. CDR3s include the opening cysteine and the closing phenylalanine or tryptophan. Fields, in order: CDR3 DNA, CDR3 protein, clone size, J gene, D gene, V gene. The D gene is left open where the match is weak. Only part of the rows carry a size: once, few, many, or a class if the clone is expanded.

CDR3 DNA: TGTGCCAGCTCCCTACGGGGGGGTTCCCAAGAGACCCAGTACTTC; CDR3 protein: CASSLRGGSQETQYF; clone size: -; J gene: TRBJ2-5; D gene: TRBD2; V gene: TRBV18
CDR3 DNA: TGTGCCAGCAGCTTAAATGCCCCCGGGGGTGGTGGCTACACCTTC; CDR3 protein: CASSLNAPGGGGYTF; clone size: -; J gene: TRBJ1-2; D gene: -; V gene: TRBV7-3
CDR3 DNA: TGTGCAGCGTCACTTGGACTGGATGAGCAGTTCTTC; CDR3 protein: CAASLGLDEQFF; clone size: -; J gene: TRBJ2-1; D gene: -; V gene: TRBV6-5
CDR3 DNA: TGCACCAGCAGCCAAAGGAAGGGGGTCCTCGCAGATACGCAGTATTTT; CDR3 protein: CTSSQRKGVLADTQYF; clone size: -; J gene: TRBJ2-3; D gene: -; V gene: TRBV1
CDR3 DNA: TGCAGCGTTGGTGAGGGTTTCCAGCCCCAGCATTTT; CDR3 protein: CSVGEGFQPQHF; clone size: -; J gene: TRBJ1-5; D gene: -; V gene: TRBV29-1
CDR3 DNA: TGTGCCAGCAGCTTCAGGGCAGGGGGCGGGGGTAACGAAAAACTGTTTTTT; CDR3 protein: CASSFRAGGGGNEKLFF; clone size: -; J gene: TRBJ1-4; D gene: TRBD1; V gene: TRBV7-2
CDR3 DNA: TGTGCCAGCAGCTCACGGGGGGGCCCGGAAGATACGCAGTATTTT; CDR3 protein: CASSSRGGPEDTQYF; clone size: -; J gene: TRBJ2-3; D gene: TRBD2; V gene: TRBV7-2
CDR3 DNA: TGTGCCAGCAGAACTAGCGGGAGCTCCTACGAGCAGTACTTC; CDR3 protein: CASRTSGSSYEQYF; clone size: once; J gene: TRBJ2-7; D gene: TRBD2; V gene: TRBV2
CDR3 DNA: TGTGCCAGTAGAGGCACAGGGGGATGGGGAAAGGGAAATCAGCCCCAGCATTTT; CDR3 protein: CASRGTGGWGKGNQPQHF; clone size: -; J gene: TRBJ1-5; D gene: TRBD1; V gene: TRBV19
CDR3 DNA: TGTGCCAGCAGTTACTGGGGGGGGGCTTTAGAGACCCAGTACTTC; CDR3 protein: CASSYWGGALETQYF; clone size: -; J gene: TRBJ2-5; D gene: -; V gene: TRBV6-5
CDR3 DNA: TGTGCCAGCAGCCCCCAGTCCGGGTTCAGCAATTCACCCCTCCACTTT; CDR3 protein: CASSPQSGFSNSPLHF; clone size: -; J gene: TRBJ1-6; D gene: -; V gene: TRBV9
CDR3 DNA: TGCGCCAGCAGCTTGGATGGCTCAATCTCTGGAAACACCATATATTTT; CDR3 protein: CASSLDGSISGNTIYF; clone size: -; J gene: TRBJ1-3; D gene: -; V gene: TRBV5-1
CDR3 DNA: TGTGCCAGCAGCCAAGATCCGGGGAGCTATGGCTACACCTTC; CDR3 protein: CASSQDPGSYGYTF; clone size: -; J gene: TRBJ1-2; D gene: -; V gene: TRBV4-2
CDR3 DNA: TGTGCCATCAGTACTCCTAGCGGGGGGGCCGGGAATGAGCAGTTCTTC; CDR3 protein: CAISTPSGGAGNEQFF; clone size: -; J gene: TRBJ2-1; D gene: TRBD2; V gene: TRBV10-3
CDR3 DNA: TGCGCCAGCAGCCAAGTTGCGATGGGTCTATTCGGGGGTACGAACACCGGGGAGCTGTTTTTT; CDR3 protein: CASSQVAMGLFGGTNTGELFF; clone size: few; J gene: TRBJ2-2; D gene: -; V gene: TRBV4-1
CDR3 DNA: TGCGCCAGCAGCCAGGGGGCGCGGGAGCAGTACTTC; CDR3 protein: CASSQGAREQYF; clone size: -; J gene: TRBJ2-7; D gene: -; V gene: TRBV4-1
CDR3 DNA: TGTGCCATCAGTGATCTAGCGGGAGGGAGGGGCAATGAGCAGTTCTTC; CDR3 protein: CAISDLAGGRGNEQFF; clone size: once; J gene: TRBJ2-1; D gene: TRBD2; V gene: TRBV10-3
CDR3 DNA: TGCAGCGTCCGCGACAGGGCCTCCTACAATGAGCAGTTCTTC; CDR3 protein: CSVRDRASYNEQFF; clone size: -; J gene: TRBJ2-1; D gene: TRBD1; V gene: TRBV29-1
CDR3 DNA: TGTGCCACCAGCAGAGAACAGGGCTATAATTCACCCCTCCACTTT; CDR3 protein: CATSREQGYNSPLHF; clone size: -; J gene: TRBJ1-6; D gene: -; V gene: TRBV15
CDR3 DNA: TGCACCAGCACAACGACAGGGCAGGACAATGAGCAGTTCTTC; CDR3 protein: CTSTTTGQDNEQFF; clone size: -; J gene: TRBJ2-1; D gene: -; V gene: TRBV1
CDR3 DNA: TGTGCCAGCAGTTCCCATGCGGGCCCTTACTCCTACGAGCAGTACTTC; CDR3 protein: CASSSHAGPYSYEQYF; clone size: -; J gene: TRBJ2-7; D gene: -; V gene: TRBV6-5
CDR3 DNA: TGTGCCATCAGTGGGCAAGGGGCGGACTATGGCTACACCTTC; CDR3 protein: CAISGQGADYGYTF; clone size: -; J gene: TRBJ1-2; D gene: -; V gene: TRBV10-3
CDR3 DNA: TGTGCCAGCAGTCCCTGGGACAGTCGCAATCAGCCCCAGCATTTT; CDR3 protein: CASSPWDSRNQPQHF; clone size: -; J gene: TRBJ1-5; D gene: TRBD1; V gene: TRBV6-2/TRBV6-3
CDR3 DNA: TGTGCCAGTAGTATTGGGGGACTAGCGGGAGTTCAGGGACCCAATGAGCAGTTCTTC; CDR3 protein: CASSIGGLAGVQGPNEQFF; clone size: once; J gene: TRBJ2-1; D gene: TRBD2; V gene: TRBV19
CDR3 DNA: TGTGCCAGCAGCCAGCCCGGACAGGGGGCTGGCTACACCTTC; CDR3 protein: CASSQPGQGAGYTF; clone size: -; J gene: TRBJ1-2; D gene: TRBD1; V gene: TRBV6-5
CDR3 DNA: TGTGCCAGCAGGACAACTAGCACACACACACAGTTCTTC; CDR3 protein: CASRTTSTHTQFF; clone size: few; J gene: TRBJ2-1; D gene: -; V gene: TRBV6-5
CDR3 DNA: TGTGCCAGCAGTTACTCGAGGGACAGGATGAAGCCCCAGCATTTT; CDR3 protein: CASSYSRDRMKPQHF; clone size: -; J gene: TRBJ1-5; D gene: TRBD1; V gene: TRBV6-5
CDR3 DNA: TGTGCCAGCAGCCAAGCTCAGGGGTATCAGAACAATGAGCAGTTCTTC; CDR3 protein: CASSQAQGYQNNEQFF; clone size: few; J gene: TRBJ2-1; D gene: -; V gene: TRBV4-2
CDR3 DNA: TGTGCCAGCAGCGTAGGAGAAAATAATTCACCCCTCCACTTT; CDR3 protein: CASSVGENNSPLHF; clone size: -; J gene: TRBJ1-6; D gene: -; V gene: TRBV9